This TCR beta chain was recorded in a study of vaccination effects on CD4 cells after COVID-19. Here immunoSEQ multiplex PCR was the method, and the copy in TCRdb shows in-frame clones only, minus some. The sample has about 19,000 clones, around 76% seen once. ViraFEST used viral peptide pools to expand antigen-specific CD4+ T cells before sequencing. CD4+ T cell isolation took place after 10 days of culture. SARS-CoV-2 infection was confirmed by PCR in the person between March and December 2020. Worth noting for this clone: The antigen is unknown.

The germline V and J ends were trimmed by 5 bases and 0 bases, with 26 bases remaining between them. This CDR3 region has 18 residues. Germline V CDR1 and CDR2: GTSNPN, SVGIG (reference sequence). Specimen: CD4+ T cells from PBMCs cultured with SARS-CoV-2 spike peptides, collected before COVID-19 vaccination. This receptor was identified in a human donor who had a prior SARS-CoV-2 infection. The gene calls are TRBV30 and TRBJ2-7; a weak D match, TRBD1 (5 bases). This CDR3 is CAWEQIGAWVPNSYEQYF. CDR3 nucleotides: TGTGCCTGGGAGCAAATAGGGGCGTGGGTTCCGAACTCCTACGAGCAGTACTTC.